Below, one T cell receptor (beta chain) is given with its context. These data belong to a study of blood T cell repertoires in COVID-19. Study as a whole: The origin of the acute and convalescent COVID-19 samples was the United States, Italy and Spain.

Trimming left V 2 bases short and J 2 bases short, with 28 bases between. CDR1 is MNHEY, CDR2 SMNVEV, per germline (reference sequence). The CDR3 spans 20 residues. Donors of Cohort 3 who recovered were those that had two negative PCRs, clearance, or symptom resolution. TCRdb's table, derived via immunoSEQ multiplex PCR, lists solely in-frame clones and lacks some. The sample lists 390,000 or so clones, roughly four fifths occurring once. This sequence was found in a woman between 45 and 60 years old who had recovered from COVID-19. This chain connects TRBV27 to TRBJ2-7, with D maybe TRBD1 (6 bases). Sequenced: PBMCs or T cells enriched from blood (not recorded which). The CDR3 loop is CASSLVNGGRGRRGAYEQYF. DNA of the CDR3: TGTGCCAGCAGTTTAGTGAACGGTGGCAGGGGAAGGAGAGGGGCCTACGAGCAGTACTTC.